This T cell receptor beta chain was retrieved from a study of regulatory T cells in long-lasting Graves disease. Study-wide points: TCR diversity was lower in persistent Graves' patients (versus newly diagnosed ones).

V lost 5 bases and J lost 6; bases outside the gene matches: 9. The CDR3 has 14 residues. CDR1 SEHNR and CDR2 FQNEAQ come from the germline V gene (reference sequence). Time point noted: newly diagnosed GD, antithyroid drugs for less than 3 months. PBMC RNA was the source of the TCR library. Arm-PCR of CDR3 regions with iRepertoire HTBI primers generated TCR beta libraries. In TCRdb, the multiplex PCR reads were re-called with MiXCR into one record per CDR3 protein. The sample records 350,000 to 500,000 distinct CDR3 sequences, 14% being singletons. Details on this clonotype: Its specificity is not known.

These data were likewise used in another study, on T cells in Graves' hyperthyroidism and ophthalmopathy.

The chain uses TRBV7-9 and TRBJ1-2; 7 nucleotides line up with TRBD1. The specimen comprised peripheral blood mononuclear cells (PBMCs), sampled at new diagnosis, from a patient treated with antithyroid drugs. The clonotype was recovered from a woman in her 50s with Graves disease. The chain's CDR3 is CASSPLDRVNGYTF. The CDR3, as DNA: TGTGCCAGCAGCCCCCTCGACAGGGTCAATGGCTACACCTTC.